The T cell receptor (beta chain) described here comes from a study of CD8 T cells in ankylosing spondylitis. With 3 bases removed from V and 6 bases from J, the gap between germline ends came to 18 bases. The CDR3 length is 16 residues. CDR1 is SGDLS, CDR2 YYNGEE, per germline. Libraries for TCR beta were made by quantitative 5'-RACE with molecular barcodes. One entry per CDR3 protein, called by TCRdb with MiXCR from the 5' RACE reads. This sample yields about 390,000 distinct CDR3 sequences, of which about a fifth are seen a single time; 16% belongs to the top ten. Study conclusions and caveats: Seemingly distinctive of ankylosing spondylitis blood was a TCR beta motif formed by eight highly homologous variants.

About this clonotype itself: Its antigen is currently unknown.

The sequenced sample was blood, either unsorted or a sorted T cell fraction (not recorded which). The sequence was obtained from a male donor with ankylosing spondylitis. The chain has TRBV9 and TRBJ1-4; no reliable D call. CDR3 residues: CASSAQPRNSHEKLFF. DNA for the CDR3: TGTGCCAGCAGCGCGCAACCCAGAAACTCCCATGAAAAACTGTTTTTT.